The sequence of this TCR beta chain was determined in a study of neurological immune-mediated disorders. Study-level background: The approximately 34 multiple sclerosis patients comprised about 30 relapsing-remitting and 3 secondary progressive cases.

The V segment lost 3 bases and the J segment 4 bases; nucleotides outside the gene matches: 9. Germline loops: CDR1 MNHNS, CDR2 SASEGT. This CDR3 is built from 16 residues. MiXCR, applied by TCRdb to the 5' RACE reads, yields one record per CDR3 protein. The sample comprises about 65,000 distinct CDR3 sequences, approximately 4.2% of which are singletons, and 2.5% to 3% rests with the top ten. The study, taken as a whole, reports: HTLV-1-associated myelopathy had the most TCR clonal expansion, while multiple sclerosis had the least, a level that fell below healthy controls. Repertoires from 18 of 34 multiple sclerosis patients grouped phylogenetically into a related-CDR3 cluster, suggesting a possible signature.

This clonotype came up many times. What it binds is unknown. The receptor was derived from a man aged 45-65 years with multiple sclerosis. The chain has TRBV6-1 and TRBJ1-2; TRBD1 matches at 9 bases. The sample comprised PBMCs. Written as DNA, the CDR3 is TGTGCCAGCAGTGAGTTATTGGACAGGGGCTTCTATGGCTACACCTTC. Translating it yields CASSELLDRGFYGYTF.